A selection of T cell receptor beta chains follows, all from one sample in a study of cytomegalovirus exposure and HLA in healthy donors. Libraries were prepared by immunoSEQ multiplex PCR; TCRdb keeps only in-frame clonotypes and omits some of them. The repertoire holds fewer than 250,000 clones, around 80% seen once, with 15% to 17% in the top ten. The specimen was PBMCs. These receptors all stem from a man aged 40-55 years in good health and CMV-seronegative. Each CDR3 is given without its conserved first and last residue. The order of the fields is CDR3 protein, J gene, V gene.

CDR3aa: ASSILAGVNEQF
j_gene: TRBJ2-1
v_gene: TRBV19

CDR3aa: ASRLSRDWEYEQY
j_gene: TRBJ2-7
v_gene: TRBV4-1

CDR3aa: ASSQGTGTGSYEQY
j_gene: NA
v_gene: TRBV4-2

CDR3aa: ASSTAQGPYEQY
j_gene: TRBJ2-7
v_gene: TRBV19

CDR3aa: ASSESNTEAF
j_gene: TRBJ1-1
v_gene: TRBV25-1

CDR3aa: ASSRRTGNTEAF
j_gene: TRBJ1-1
v_gene: TRBV28

CDR3aa: ATSRDQGYYGYT
j_gene: TRBJ1-2
v_gene: TRBV15

CDR3aa: ASSLNLQYGYT
j_gene: TRBJ1-2
v_gene: TRBV5-1

CDR3aa: ASTSGGNYGYT
j_gene: TRBJ1-2
v_gene: TRBV6-5

CDR3aa: ASSSRGQYGYT
j_gene: TRBJ1-2
v_gene: TRBV13

CDR3aa: SARVDYQRF
j_gene: TRBJ2-1
v_gene: TRBV20-1

CDR3aa: ASSEGTSGASYNEQF
j_gene: TRBJ2-1
v_gene: TRBV6-1

CDR3aa: ASSPNPGGYGYT
j_gene: TRBJ1-2
v_gene: TRBV6-1

CDR3aa: ASIGTSNEQF
j_gene: TRBJ2-1
v_gene: TRBV2

CDR3aa: AWSVQGTEPQH
j_gene: TRBJ1-5
v_gene: TRBV30

CDR3aa: ASSVGGGGADGYT
j_gene: TRBJ1-2
v_gene: TRBV9

CDR3aa: SARSLAEQY
j_gene: TRBJ2-7
v_gene: TRBV20-1

CDR3aa: ASSLALGSSNEQF
j_gene: TRBJ2-1
v_gene: TRBV7-2

CDR3aa: ASSFRGTSGRLGAGNEQY
j_gene: NA
v_gene: TRBV5-5

CDR3aa: ASSGVTHSGNTIY
j_gene: TRBJ1-3
v_gene: TRBV6-1

CDR3aa: ASSADNYNEQF
j_gene: TRBJ2-1
v_gene: TRBV28

CDR3aa: ASSSPLAGPNEQF
j_gene: TRBJ2-1
v_gene: TRBV27